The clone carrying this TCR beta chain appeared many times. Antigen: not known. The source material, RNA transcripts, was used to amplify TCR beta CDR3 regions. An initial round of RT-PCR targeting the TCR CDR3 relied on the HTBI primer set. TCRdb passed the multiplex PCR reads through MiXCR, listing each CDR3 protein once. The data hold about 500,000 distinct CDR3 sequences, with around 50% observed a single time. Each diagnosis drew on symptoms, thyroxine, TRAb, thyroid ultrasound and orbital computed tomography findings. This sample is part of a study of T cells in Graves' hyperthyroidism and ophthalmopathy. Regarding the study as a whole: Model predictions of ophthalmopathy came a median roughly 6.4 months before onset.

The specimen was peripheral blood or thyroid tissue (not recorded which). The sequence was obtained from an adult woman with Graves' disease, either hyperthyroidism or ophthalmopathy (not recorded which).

This CDR3 reads CASSLAEYTEAFF. The CDR3 DNA is TGCGCCAGCAGCTTGGCGGAGTACACTGAAGCTTTCTTT. The V and J genes are TRBV5-1 and TRBJ1-1; D is unclear. V lost 0 bases, J lost 3 bases, and 6 bases lay in between. CDR3 length: 13 amino acids. Germline assignment: CDR1 SGHRS and CDR2 YFSETQ.